This TCR beta chain is from a study of T cell therapy after organ transplantation. Germline CDR1 is MNHNY and CDR2 is SVGAGI (reference sequence). The CDR3 length is 13 residues. V was trimmed by 6 bases and J by 6 bases, leaving 11 bases between them. A single count supports this clone. Its antigen remains unidentified. Clones were read by immunoSEQ multiplex PCR, and TCRdb kept only the in-frame ones, dropping some. The sample comprises 40,000 to 60,000 clones, 85% to 95% of which are singletons, and about 2.9% rests with the top ten. The source material was CD8+ T cells from blood, sampled before autologous CMV-specific T cell therapy. The clonotype was recovered from a human patient who had received a solid organ transplant and had CMV disease. V and J are TRBV6-6 and TRBJ2-2; no firm D call. The chain's CDR3 is CASRELWPGELFF. The CDR3 nucleotides read TGTGCCAGCAGGGAATTATGGCCCGGGGAGCTGTTTTTT.